These 12 T cell receptor beta chains came from one sample sequenced in a study of T cells in Graves' hyperthyroidism and ophthalmopathy. Amplification of TCR beta CDR3 regions was performed using RNA transcripts as template. An initial round of RT-PCR targeting the TCR CDR3 relied on the HTBI primer set. TCRdb reprocessed the multiplex PCR reads with MiXCR, giving one entry per CDR3 protein. The repertoire holds about 130,000 distinct CDR3 sequences, with around 20% as singletons. Sample: blood. The receptors were gathered from a woman in her forties or fifties with Graves' hyperthyroidism that later progressed to Graves' ophthalmopathy.

The genes are TRBV20-1 and TRBJ2-6, with a weak D call TRBD1 (6 bases). The V gene lost 3 bases and the J gene lost 2 bases, with 14 bases spanning the gap. The CDR3 contains 16 residues. Germline-derived CDR1 and CDR2 are DFQATT and SNEGSKA (reference sequence). The CDR3 loop is CSASGQTGPGANVLTF. The CDR3 nucleotides are TGCAGTGCTAGCGGACAGACGGGACCTGGGGCCAACGTCCTGACTTTC.

This clonotype was detected many times. The rearrangement uses TRBV24-1 and TRBJ2-3; tentative D call: TRBD2 (5 bases). V was cut by 9 bases and J by 2 bases, with 8 bases left in between. The CDR3 has 12 residues. In germline, CDR1 is KGHDR, CDR2 SFDVKD. In nucleotides, the CDR3 is TGTGCCACCGGAGGAGCCACAGATACGCAGTATTTT. Its protein is CATGGATDTQYF.

The V gene is TRBV9, the J gene TRBJ1-1; D possibly corresponds to TRBD1 (6 bases). This CDR3 has 13 residues. Germline CDR1 SGDLS, CDR2 YYNGEE. V dropped 3 bases and J dropped 7 bases, with 13 bases sitting between them. CDR3 residues: CASSAGPTGEAFF. The CDR3 DNA is TGTGCCAGCAGCGCAGGACCGACAGGTGAAGCTTTCTTT.

This clonotype was seen repeatedly, ten times or more. The rearrangement uses TRBV20-1 and TRBJ1-5; 8 nucleotides line up with TRBD1. V was pared by 4 bases and J by 5 bases, with 1 base of the junction left unmatched. CDR1 is DFQATT and CDR2 is SNEGSKA in the germline V gene (reference sequence). The CDR3 contains 12 residues. In DNA, the CDR3 is TGCAGTGCTACAGGGGGCGATCAGCCCCAGCATTTT. This encodes CSATGGDQPQHF.

The sample holds many counts of this clonotype. This chain connects TRBV27 to TRBJ2-4, with a possible D match to TRBD2 (5 bases). Germline CDR1 and CDR2: MNHEY and SMNVEV (reference sequence). The CDR3 has 15 amino acids. Deletions cut 2 bases from V and 0 bases from J, with 8 bases between. The CDR3 DNA sequence: TGTGCCAGCAGTTTAAGCGGAGTAGCCAAAAACATTCAGTACTTC. Translating it yields CASSLSGVAKNIQYF.

The CDR3 region is CAWSRRGQPQHF. The CDR3 DNA is TGTGCCTGGAGTAGAAGGGGGCAGCCCCAGCATTTT. The rearrangement links TRBV30 to TRBJ1-5; tentatively, D is TRBD1 (6 bases). Trimming left V 2 bases short and J 7 bases short, with 9 bases between. Per germline, CDR1 GTSNPN and CDR2 SVGIG (reference sequence). The CDR3 is 12 amino acids.

The chain carries TRBV5-4 and TRBJ1-5; TRBD1 is a possible D gene (5 bases). The V and J ends lost 0 bases and 6 bases respectively, with 10 bases between them. The CDR3 runs to 14 residues. Germline lookup yields CDR1 SGHNT and CDR2 YYREEE (reference sequence). CDR3 nucleotides: TGTGCCAGCAGCTTGGGGGGGGGGGGTCAGCCCCAGCATTTT. This translates into CASSLGGGGQPQHF.

There are a few counts of this clonotype. The chain combines TRBV4-2 with TRBJ1-1, with 7 nucleotides matching TRBD1. The CDR3 runs 15 residues. Germline V gives CDR1 LGHNA, CDR2 YNFKEQ. The junction had 3 bases not matched to a gene; V was cut back by 1 base and J by 1 base. This CDR3 is CASSQVGGKNTEAFF. CDR3 coding DNA: TGTGCCAGCAGCCAAGTAGGGGGCAAGAACACTGAAGCTTTCTTT.

The chain combines TRBV20-1 with TRBJ2-1; D is possibly TRBD2 (5 bases). V was trimmed by 0 bases and J by 1 base, leaving 10 bases between them. The CDR3 totals 15 residues. CDR1 is DFQATT and CDR2 is SNEGSKA in the germline V gene (reference sequence). CDR3 sequence: CSARDLWESYNEQFF. DNA of the CDR3: TGCAGTGCTAGAGATCTCTGGGAGTCCTACAATGAGCAGTTCTTC.

The chain employs TRBV5-1 and TRBJ2-3, with 14 positions matching TRBD2. The trim removed 4 bases at V and 5 bases at J, leaving 18 bases unmatched. This CDR3 is 20 amino acids long. The V gene's germline CDR1 is SGHRS and CDR2 YFSETQ. CDR3: CASSTPGIKTGTSGRDTQYF. The CDR3 nucleotides read TGCGCCAGCAGCACGCCCGGCATCAAAACCGGGACTAGCGGGAGAGATACGCAGTATTTT.

This clonotype was counted many times. The V call is TRBV5-1, the J call TRBJ1-1, with D unclear. The CDR3 is 14 amino acids. Trimming cost V 2 bases and J 4 bases, with 12 bases left between them. The germline gives CDR1 SGHRS, CDR2 YFSETQ. Written as DNA, the CDR3 is TGCGCCAGCAGCTTCGTGGGATCCCCCACTGAAGCTTTCTTT. This sequence encodes CASSFVGSPTEAFF.

This clonotype came up many times. J is TRBJ2-2 and V is TRBV4-2, with a possible D match to TRBD2 (5 bases). Germline CDR1 reads LGHNA; CDR2 reads YNFKEQ. With 2 bases removed from V and 4 bases from J, the gap between germline ends came to 17 bases. The CDR3 spans 17 residues. CDR3 protein: CASSQIRGSERTGELFF. In DNA, the CDR3 is TGTGCCAGCAGCCAAATTAGAGGGTCGGAACGCACCGGGGAGCTGTTTTTT.